This TCR beta chain was obtained from a study of CD8+ T cells in alopecia areata. General study findings and limits: Lesional scalp, especially alopecia totalis/universalis, showed higher clonality than normal scalp.

cDNA prepared by RNA extraction and subsequent reverse transcription served as the template for sequencing. Clones were sequenced by immunoSEQ multiplex PCR, and TCRdb holds only the in-frame ones, with some missing. Among about 220,000 clones listed, about 50% were seen once. With 6 bases removed from V and 7 bases from J, the gap between germline ends came to 21 bases. Germline V gene data show CDR1 as MGHDK and CDR2 as SYGVNS. The CDR3 consists of 15 residues. As to treatment: oral pan-JAK inhibitor, 5-10 mg twice daily. Cell sorting was applied to PBMCs, and CD4+ and CD8+ T cells were collected. With regard to this clone: Its antigen is unknown.

The chain employs TRBV25-1 and TRBJ1-2; weak D call: TRBD1 (6 bases). This TCR came from a human donor with alopecia areata. Sequencing used CD4+ T cells sorted from blood, obtained at week 4, from a patient treated with tofacitinib. CDR3: CASSLDSEGYVGYTF. CDR3 nucleotide sequence: TGTGCCAGCAGCTTGGACAGCGAGGGGTACGTTGGCTACACCTTC.